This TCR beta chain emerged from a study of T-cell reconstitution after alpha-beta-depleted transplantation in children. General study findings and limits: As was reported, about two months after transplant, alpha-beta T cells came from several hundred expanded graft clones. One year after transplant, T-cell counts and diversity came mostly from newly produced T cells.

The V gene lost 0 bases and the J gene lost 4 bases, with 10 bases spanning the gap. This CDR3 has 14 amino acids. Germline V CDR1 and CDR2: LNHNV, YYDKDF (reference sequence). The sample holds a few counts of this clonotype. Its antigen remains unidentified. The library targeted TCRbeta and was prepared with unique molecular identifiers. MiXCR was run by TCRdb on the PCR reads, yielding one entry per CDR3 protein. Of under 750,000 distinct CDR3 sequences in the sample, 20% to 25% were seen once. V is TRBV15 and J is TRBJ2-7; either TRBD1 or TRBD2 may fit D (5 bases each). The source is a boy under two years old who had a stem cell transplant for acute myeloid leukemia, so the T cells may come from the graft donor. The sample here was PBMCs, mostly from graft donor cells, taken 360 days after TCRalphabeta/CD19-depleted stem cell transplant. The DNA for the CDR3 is TGTGCCACCAGCAGAGATCCGGGACCTTACGAGCAGTACTTC. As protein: CATSRDPGPYEQYF.